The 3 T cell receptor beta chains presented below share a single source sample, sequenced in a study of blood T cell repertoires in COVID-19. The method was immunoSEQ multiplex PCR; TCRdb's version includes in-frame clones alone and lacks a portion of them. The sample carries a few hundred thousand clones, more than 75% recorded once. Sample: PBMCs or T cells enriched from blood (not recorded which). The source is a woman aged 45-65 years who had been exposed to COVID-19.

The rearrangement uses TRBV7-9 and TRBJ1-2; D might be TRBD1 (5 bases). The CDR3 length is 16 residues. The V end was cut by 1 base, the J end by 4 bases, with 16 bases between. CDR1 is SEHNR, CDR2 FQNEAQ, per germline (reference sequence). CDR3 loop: CASSLVGSQGGYGYTF. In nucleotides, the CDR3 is TGTGCCAGCAGCTTAGTCGGGTCGCAGGGTGGCTATGGCTACACCTTC.

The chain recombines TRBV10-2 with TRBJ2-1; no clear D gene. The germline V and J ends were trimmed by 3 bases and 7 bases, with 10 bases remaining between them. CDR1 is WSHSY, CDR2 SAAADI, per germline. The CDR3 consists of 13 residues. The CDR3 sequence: CASSDPGQNEQFF. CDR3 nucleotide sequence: TGCGCCAGCAGTGATCCGGGTCAGAATGAGCAGTTCTTC.

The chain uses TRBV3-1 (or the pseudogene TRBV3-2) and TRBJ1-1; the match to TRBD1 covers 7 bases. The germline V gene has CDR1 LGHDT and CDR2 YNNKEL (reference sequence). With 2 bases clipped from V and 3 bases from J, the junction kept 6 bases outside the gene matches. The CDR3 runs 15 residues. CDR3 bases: TGTGCCAGCAGCCAAAGGGTGGGACAGTACACTGAAGCTTTCTTT. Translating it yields CASSQRVGQYTEAFF.